Below, 2 T cell receptor beta chains from the same sample are listed, as sequenced in a study of cytomegalovirus exposure and HLA in healthy donors. Both 60 Vbeta primers and 13 Jbeta primers went into the PCR. Profiling relied on immunoSEQ multiplex PCR, and the TCRdb table lists in-frame clones only, not all of them. The sample contains about 80,000 clones, roughly two thirds of which appear only once. The sequencing sample was made of PBMCs. The receptor source for this set is a woman in her 50s in good health and CMV-seropositive.

The rearrangement joins TRBV7-9 to TRBJ2-7; TRBD1 aligns across 8 bases. Germline V CDR1 and CDR2: SEHNR, FQNEAQ (reference sequence). This CDR3 comprises 15 residues. The DNA for the CDR3 is TGTTCCAGCAGCTTAGTTCTGGACAGGGCTGGCGAGCAGTACGTC. Amino acid sequence: CSSSLVLDRAGEQYV.

This sequence joins TRBV30 and TRBJ1-5, with 8 bases identical to TRBD1. The CDR3 extends over 15 amino acids. The V segment lost 1 base and the J segment 2 bases; nucleotides outside the gene matches: 4. Germline V gene sequence: CDR1 GTSNPN, CDR2 SVGIG (reference sequence). CDR3 coding DNA: TGTGCCTGGAGTGAAGGACAGGGCGGCAATCAGCCCCAGCATTTT. It is translated as CAWSEGQGGNQPQHF.